The 20 T cell receptor beta chains presented below share a single source sample, sequenced in a study of blood T cells in healthy people across ages. The authors ran a second PCR of roughly 6 to 12 cycles using a sample-barcoded 5' primer and a J-beta primer mix. From the 5' RACE reads, TCRdb called clonotypes with MiXCR, one entry per CDR3 protein. The sample lists roughly 2 million distinct CDR3 sequences, approximately 50% occurring once. Sequenced material: blood. These receptors all come from a woman between 35 and 50 years old in good health.

The genes are TRBV10-1 and TRBJ2-5; D possibly corresponds to TRBD2 (5 bases). This CDR3 region has 11 residues. V shed 3 bases and J shed 7 bases, with 6 bases lying between them. Germline CDR1 reads WNHNN; CDR2 reads SYGVQD (reference sequence). The CDR3 sequence is CASSDEGTQYF. CDR3 DNA sequence: TGCGCCAGCAGTGATGAGGGGACCCAGTACTTC.

As for this clonotype: Germline and junction disagree at one end, which may indicate a read error. The chain combines TRBV5-8 with TRBJ1-1; TRBD1 matches at 7 bases. The CDR3 runs 13 residues. CDR1 is SGHTS, CDR2 YDEGEE, per germline. CDR3 nucleotide sequence: TGTGCCAGCATACAGGGGCTGAACACTGGAGCTTTCTTT. Translation: CASIQGLNTGAFF.

The chain uses TRBV24-1 and TRBJ2-7, with TRBD2 matching over 7 bases. Gene TRBJ2-4 matches the end of the DNA better, so the J call may be wrong. Germline CDR1 KGHDR, CDR2 SFDVKD. The CDR3 is 13 residues long. The CDR3 DNA follows: TGTGCCACCAGTGACGGGGGGTCAAACATTCAGTACTTC. It specifies CATSDGGSNIQYF.

With regard to this clonotype: The junction differs from germline at one of its ends, possibly a read error. The chain joins TRBV5-1 to TRBJ2-2; D gene unclear. The germline V gene encodes CDR1 SGHRS and CDR2 YFSETQ. CDR3 length: 16 residues. The CDR3 nucleotides read TGCGCCGGCAGCTTGAGGCAGAGTGACAACACCGGGGAGCTGTTTTTT. This translates into CAGSLRQSDNTGELFF.

The J gene is TRBJ2-3, the V gene TRBV20-1; TRBD2 matches at 7 bases. The V gene's germline CDR1 is DFQATT and CDR2 SNEGSKA (reference sequence). Trimming at V came to 6 bases and at J to 3 bases, leaving 12 bases not matched to a gene. The CDR3 runs to 15 residues. The CDR3 DNA reads TGCAGTGCGCGGGCCAGCGGGGAGAGAACAGATACGCAGTATTTT. It translates to CSARASGERTDTQYF.

This clonotype was seen a handful of times. V gene TRBV7-9 combines with J gene TRBJ1-2; possibly TRBD1 for D (5 bases). Trimming removed 1 base at V and 4 bases at J, with 10 bases between. The germline V gene encodes CDR1 SEHNR and CDR2 FQNEAQ (reference sequence). The CDR3 runs 14 residues. The CDR3 loop reads CASSLDTGPYGYTF. Written as DNA, the CDR3 is TGTGCCAGCAGCTTAGATACAGGCCCCTATGGCTACACCTTC.

The rearrangement uses TRBV4-3 and TRBJ2-1, with D unclear. The germline CDR1 and CDR2 sequences are LGHNA and YSLEER. There are 17 residues in the CDR3. Trimming left V 0 bases short and J 0 bases short, with 12 bases between. CDR3 DNA sequence: TGCGCCAGCAGCCAAGATCTCGCCCGGAGCTCCTACAATGAGCAGTTCTTC. Protein sequence: CASSQDLARSSYNEQFF.

This chain uses TRBV4-3 with TRBJ2-1; unclear D gene. CDR1 is LGHNA, CDR2 YSLEER, per germline. The CDR3 sequence is 17 residues long. V lost 0 bases, J lost 5 bases, and 17 bases lay in between. CDR3 protein: CASSQDLNPGPDNEQFF. CDR3 coding DNA: TGCGCCAGCAGCCAAGACTTGAACCCGGGTCCCGACAATGAGCAGTTCTTC.

DNA of the CDR3: TGCGCCAGCAGCCAAGAAGGCCTTAGAGGGGATACGCAGTATTTT. It specifies CASSQEGLRGDTQYF. The chain recombines TRBV4-1 with TRBJ2-3; TRBD2 is a possible D gene (5 bases). V was pared by 0 bases and J by 6 bases, with 13 bases between. This CDR3 comprises 15 residues. CDR1 MGHRA and CDR2 YSYEKL come from the germline V gene.

This clonotype was seen a handful of times. The V and J genes are TRBV6-1 and TRBJ2-7; D is ambiguous. CDR1 MNHNS and CDR2 SASEGT come from the germline V gene. The CDR3 is 14 amino acids. V was trimmed by 5 bases and J by 3 bases, leaving 14 bases between them. The CDR3 is CASSRDILHYEQYF. The CDR3 DNA reads as TGTGCCAGCAGTCGCGACATATTGCACTACGAGCAGTACTTC.

This clonotype was seen a handful of times. V usage is TRBV5-1 and J usage is TRBJ2-5; 7 positions match TRBD2. CDR1 and CDR2 from the germline V gene are SGHRS and YFSETQ. V trimming: 3 bases; J trimming: 5 bases; junction bases outside the gene matches: 10. The CDR3 has 15 residues. CDR3 DNA sequence: TGCGCCAGCAGCTGGGCTAGCGGTCCCGGGGAGACCCAGTACTTC. It specifies CASSWASGPGETQYF.

V gene TRBV15 combines with J gene TRBJ2-5; D remains unclear. The CDR3 loop spans 14 amino acids. The V gene's germline CDR1 is LNHNV and CDR2 YYDKDF (reference sequence). V dropped 11 bases and J dropped 2 bases, with 18 bases sitting between them. CDR3 region: CAASTGNLQETQYF. In DNA form, the CDR3 reads TGTGCCGCCTCGACGGGCAATCTACAAGAGACCCAGTACTTC.

The chain joins TRBV7-2 to TRBJ2-7; D unclear. CDR3 length: 14 amino acids. Per germline, CDR1 SGHTA and CDR2 FQGNSA. Trimming cost V 3 bases and J 2 bases, with 11 bases left between them. DNA for the CDR3: TGTGCCAGCAGCTTTGGACGCCCTACCTACGAGCAGTACTTC. Its protein is CASSFGRPTYEQYF.

To note about this clonotype: Mismatch with germline at one junction end may stem from a read error. This rearrangement joins TRBV10-3 to TRBJ2-1; TRBD2 matches at 9 bases. CDR1 and CDR2 from the germline V gene are ENHRY and SYGVKD. This CDR3 region has 16 residues. CDR3 DNA: TGTGCCATCAGTGTAGGGGCTAGCGGGGTCTACGATGAGCAGTTCTTC. This sequence encodes CAISVGASGVYDEQFF.

This clonotype was observed a few times. The chain combines TRBV16 with TRBJ1-2, with D hard to call. The CDR3 is 14 residues long. Germline lookup yields CDR1 KGHSY and CDR2 FQNENV. Trimming shortened V by 9 bases and J by 2 bases, and 16 bases separated the two germline ends. CDR3 residues: CASLEAAINYGYTF. CDR3 DNA sequence: TGTGCCAGTCTAGAGGCAGCTATAAACTATGGCTACACCTTC.

The chain is built from TRBV7-9 and TRBJ1-4; D remains unclear. The CDR3 is made up of 16 amino acids. CDR1 and CDR2 from the germline V gene are SEHNR and FQNEAQ (reference sequence). The V end lost 1 base, the J end lost 1 base, and 10 bases lay between the germline ends. The CDR3 loop is CASSLGAGGTNEKLFF. The DNA for the CDR3 is TGTGCCAGCAGCTTAGGGGCGGGTGGAACTAATGAAAAACTGTTTTTT.

V is TRBV6-6 and J is TRBJ1-2; D is uncertain. Germline V CDR1 and CDR2: MNHNY, SVGAGI (reference sequence). V shed 2 bases and J shed 9 bases, with 16 bases lying between them. This CDR3 region has 14 residues. CDR3 sequence (DNA): TGTGCCAGCAGTTACACCCGCGGGCAGGCCAGCTACACCTTC. Translation: CASSYTRGQASYTF.

This clonotype came up a few times. The chain employs TRBV4-3 and TRBJ1-1; D gene uncertain. V dropped 1 base and J dropped 4 bases, with 22 bases sitting between them. This CDR3 is built from 18 residues. Germline V gives CDR1 LGHNA, CDR2 YSLEER. CDR3 nucleotide sequence: TGCGCCAGCAGCCAAGGAGTCGGCCACTGGGAAACCAGCACTGAAGCTTTCTTT. Protein product: CASSQGVGHWETSTEAFF.

V gene TRBV14 combines with J gene TRBJ2-7; 8 nucleotides match TRBD1. The CDR3 contains 15 residues. Germline V lookup: CDR1 SGHDN, CDR2 FVKESK. Unmatched junction bases numbered 6, after V lost 3 bases and J lost 2 bases. The DNA of the CDR3 is TGTGCCAGCAGCCAGGGAACAGGGGGAACCTACGAGCAGTACTTC. Translated: CASSQGTGGTYEQYF.

This chain connects TRBV5-1 to TRBJ2-5; D is perhaps TRBD1 or TRBD2 (5 bases each). The CDR3 is 13 amino acids. Germline V gives CDR1 SGHRS, CDR2 YFSETQ. V was trimmed by 3 bases and J by 11 bases, leaving 17 bases between them. CDR3 nucleotides: TGCGCCAGCAGCTCCACCGGGACCGATGAGCAGTACTTC. The encoded protein is CASSSTGTDEQYF.